These T cell receptor beta chains were read from a single sample in a study of blood T cell repertoires in COVID-19. Sequenced by immunoSEQ multiplex PCR; TCRdb stores in-frame clones only, minus some. The profile covers about 66,000 clones, with around three quarters appearing a single time and around 9.7% taken by the ten largest. Sequencing was done on a sample of peripheral blood. The origin of the receptors is a human donor in a cohort sampled during active COVID-19. The CDR3 runs from the conserved cysteine through the conserved F or W. A D gene is named only where the DNA matches it firmly. Not all rows give a size; the values are once, few, many and, for expanded clones, a class.

V gene: TRBV5-1; clone size: .; D gene: .; J gene: TRBJ2-2; CDR3 protein: CASSLEPVGSTGELFF; CDR3 DNA: TGCGCCAGCAGCTTGGAACCGGTTGGTAGCACCGGGGAGCTGTTTTTT
V gene: TRBV30; clone size: once; D gene: .; J gene: TRBJ2-7; CDR3 protein: CAWSAKLPYEQYF; CDR3 DNA: TGTGCCTGGAGTGCGAAACTACCCTACGAGCAGTACTTC
V gene: TRBV24-1; clone size: once; D gene: TRBD2; J gene: TRBJ2-1; CDR3 protein: CATSVAGGTYNEQFF; CDR3 DNA: TGTGCCACCAGTGTAGCGGGGGGAACTTACAATGAGCAGTTCTTC
V gene: TRBV4-2; clone size: .; D gene: TRBD1; J gene: TRBJ2-7; CDR3 protein: CASSQSGTGAKYEQYF; CDR3 DNA: TGTGCCAGCAGCCAATCCGGGACAGGGGCAAAGTACGAGCAGTACTTC
V gene: TRBV3-1/TRBV3-2; clone size: few; D gene: TRBD1; J gene: TRBJ1-2; CDR3 protein: CASSQDRGSGGYTF; CDR3 DNA: TGTGCCAGCAGCCAGGACAGGGGCAGCGGCGGCTACACCTTC
V gene: TRBV10-3; clone size: .; D gene: .; J gene: TRBJ2-2; CDR3 protein: CAISVDSSNTGELFF; CDR3 DNA: TGTGCCATCAGTGTGGACAGTTCGAACACCGGGGAGCTGTTTTTT
V gene: TRBV3-1/TRBV3-2; clone size: .; D gene: .; J gene: TRBJ1-2; CDR3 protein: CASSQGGTPSYGYTF; CDR3 DNA: TGTGCCAGCAGCCAAGGAGGGACACCGAGCTATGGCTACACCTTC
V gene: TRBV5-6; clone size: once; D gene: TRBD1; J gene: TRBJ1-5; CDR3 protein: CASSIDRDQPQHF; CDR3 DNA: TGTGCCAGCAGCATCGACAGGGATCAGCCCCAGCATTTT
V gene: TRBV20-1; clone size: .; D gene: .; J gene: TRBJ2-5; CDR3 protein: CSARDRETQYF; CDR3 DNA: TGCAGTGCTAGAGATCGAGAGACCCAGTACTTC
V gene: TRBV5-6; clone size: .; D gene: .; J gene: TRBJ2-3; CDR3 protein: CASSLRGPSTDTQYF; CDR3 DNA: TGTGCCAGCAGCTTGAGGGGCCCCTCCACAGATACGCAGTATTTT
V gene: TRBV28; clone size: .; D gene: .; J gene: TRBJ1-2; CDR3 protein: CASTTYQRGYTF; CDR3 DNA: TGTGCCAGCACCACCTACCAGAGGGGCTACACCTTC
V gene: TRBV29-1; clone size: .; D gene: TRBD2; J gene: TRBJ2-1; CDR3 protein: CSDPGLAGSYLYNEQFF; CDR3 DNA: TGCAGCGACCCGGGACTAGCGGGCTCCTATCTCTACAATGAGCAGTTCTTC
V gene: TRBV5-4; clone size: .; D gene: TRBD1; J gene: TRBJ2-7; CDR3 protein: CASSRGQGSTYEQYF; CDR3 DNA: TGTGCCAGCAGCCGGGGACAGGGATCTACCTACGAGCAGTACTTC
V gene: TRBV29-1; clone size: .; D gene: TRBD1; J gene: TRBJ1-5; CDR3 protein: CSVGQGLDQPQHF; CDR3 DNA: TGCAGCGTTGGACAGGGCCTCGATCAGCCCCAGCATTTT
V gene: TRBV7-2; clone size: .; D gene: .; J gene: TRBJ1-4; CDR3 protein: CASSEGVTNEKLFF; CDR3 DNA: TGTGCCAGCAGCGAGGGGGTCACTAATGAAAAACTGTTTTTT
V gene: TRBV3-1/TRBV3-2; clone size: .; D gene: TRBD2; J gene: TRBJ2-2; CDR3 protein: CASSRGGTGELFF; CDR3 DNA: TGTGCCAGCAGCCGGGGGGGCACCGGGGAGCTGTTTTTT
V gene: TRBV11-2; clone size: .; D gene: .; J gene: TRBJ2-7; CDR3 protein: CASSIAPTVSYYEQYF; CDR3 DNA: TGTGCCAGCAGCATAGCCCCGACAGTCTCCTATTACGAGCAGTACTTC
V gene: TRBV12-3/TRBV12-4; clone size: .; D gene: TRBD1; J gene: TRBJ2-7; CDR3 protein: CASSLRQGREQYF; CDR3 DNA: TGTGCCAGCAGTTTGCGACAGGGTCGCGAGCAGTACTTC
V gene: TRBV7-2; clone size: .; D gene: .; J gene: TRBJ2-7; CDR3 protein: CASSLSIVTSYEQYF; CDR3 DNA: TGTGCCAGCAGCTTAAGCATAGTAACGTCCTACGAGCAGTACTTC
V gene: TRBV4-3; clone size: few; D gene: .; J gene: TRBJ2-7; CDR3 protein: CASSQDTRAEQYF; CDR3 DNA: TGCGCCAGCAGCCAAGATACGCGTGCCGAGCAGTACTTC
V gene: TRBV9; clone size: .; D gene: .; J gene: TRBJ2-1; CDR3 protein: CASSSNPGDNEQFF; CDR3 DNA: TGTGCCAGCAGCTCGAACCCCGGGGACAATGAGCAGTTCTTC
V gene: TRBV6-2/TRBV6-3; clone size: once; D gene: .; J gene: TRBJ2-5; CDR3 protein: CASSPGILQGSKETQYF; CDR3 DNA: TGTGCCAGCAGTCCCGGAATCCTGCAGGGAAGTAAAGAGACCCAGTACTTC
V gene: TRBV19; clone size: .; D gene: .; J gene: TRBJ1-1; CDR3 protein: CASQGYTEAFF; CDR3 DNA: TGTGCCAGCCAGGGTTACACTGAAGCTTTCTTT
V gene: TRBV27; clone size: once; D gene: TRBD1; J gene: TRBJ2-7; CDR3 protein: CASSFGTGGSYEQYF; CDR3 DNA: TGTGCCAGCAGTTTTGGGACAGGGGGGTCCTACGAGCAGTACTTC
V gene: TRBV7-2; clone size: .; D gene: TRBD1; J gene: TRBJ2-7; CDR3 protein: CASSPRTGTGGRYEQYF; CDR3 DNA: TGTGCCAGCAGCCCCCGAACCGGTACAGGGGGTAGATACGAGCAGTACTTC
V gene: TRBV6-6; clone size: few; D gene: TRBD2; J gene: TRBJ2-7; CDR3 protein: CASSYVTSGTYEQYF; CDR3 DNA: TGTGCCAGCAGTTACGTCACTAGCGGGACGTACGAGCAGTACTTC
V gene: TRBV6-2/TRBV6-3; clone size: few; D gene: TRBD1; J gene: TRBJ1-5; CDR3 protein: CASSQQGADNQPQHF; CDR3 DNA: TGTGCCAGCAGTCAACAGGGGGCGGACAATCAGCCCCAGCATTTT
V gene: TRBV7-9; clone size: .; D gene: TRBD2; J gene: TRBJ2-5; CDR3 protein: CASSPLSGKETQYF; CDR3 DNA: TGTGCCAGCAGCCCCCTCAGCGGGAAAGAGACCCAGTACTTC
V gene: TRBV15; clone size: .; D gene: TRBD1; J gene: TRBJ2-1; CDR3 protein: CATSRDPGQNNEQFF; CDR3 DNA: TGTGCCACCAGCAGAGATCCGGGACAGAACAATGAGCAGTTCTTC
V gene: TRBV25-1; clone size: .; D gene: .; J gene: TRBJ1-3; CDR3 protein: CASSELNGNTIYF; CDR3 DNA: TGTGCCAGCAGTGAATTAAATGGAAACACCATATATTTT
V gene: TRBV5-1; clone size: .; D gene: TRBD1; J gene: TRBJ1-6; CDR3 protein: CASASDRGSPLHF; CDR3 DNA: TGCGCCAGCGCGTCGGACAGGGGTTCACCCCTCCACTTT
V gene: TRBV18; clone size: once; D gene: .; J gene: TRBJ1-1; CDR3 protein: CASSPSLTEAFF; CDR3 DNA: TGTGCCAGCTCACCATCCCTGACTGAAGCTTTCTTT
V gene: TRBV19; clone size: .; D gene: .; J gene: TRBJ1-2; CDR3 protein: CASSRVGGSTDARF; CDR3 DNA: TGTGCCAGTAGTAGAGTCGGAGGTTCTACGGACGCCCGCTTC
V gene: TRBV19; clone size: .; D gene: TRBD1; J gene: TRBJ1-5; CDR3 protein: CASSSSRDRGNQPQHF; CDR3 DNA: TGTGCCAGTAGTAGTAGCCGGGACAGGGGCAATCAGCCCCAGCATTTT
V gene: TRBV6-2/TRBV6-3; clone size: .; D gene: TRBD1; J gene: TRBJ2-1; CDR3 protein: CASSYSTGTGATLRRNEQFF; CDR3 DNA: TGTGCCAGCAGTTACTCGACTGGGACAGGGGCCACTCTACGGAGGAATGAGCAGTTCTTC
V gene: TRBV28; clone size: .; D gene: .; J gene: TRBJ2-1; CDR3 protein: CASTSVGTNSYNEQFF; CDR3 DNA: TGTGCCAGCACCTCCGTTGGGACAAACTCCTACAATGAGCAGTTCTTC
V gene: TRBV5-1; clone size: once; D gene: TRBD2; J gene: TRBJ2-2; CDR3 protein: CASSSQPAGTSSTGELFF; CDR3 DNA: TGCGCCAGCAGCTCTCAACCCGCCGGGACTAGCAGCACCGGGGAGCTGTTTTTT
V gene: TRBV5-1; clone size: .; D gene: TRBD1; J gene: TRBJ2-1; CDR3 protein: CASSLSQGAYNEQFF; CDR3 DNA: TGCGCCAGCAGCTTGTCACAGGGGGCATATAATGAGCAGTTCTTC
V gene: TRBV3-1/TRBV3-2; clone size: .; D gene: TRBD2; J gene: TRBJ2-5; CDR3 protein: CASSSRLAGEETQYF; CDR3 DNA: TGTGCCAGCAGCTCAAGACTAGCGGGAGAGGAGACCCAGTACTTC
V gene: TRBV11-2; clone size: .; D gene: TRBD2; J gene: TRBJ2-7; CDR3 protein: CASSTSSAGVYEQYF; CDR3 DNA: TGTGCCAGCAGCACGTCCTCGGCGGGGGTCTACGAGCAGTACTTC
V gene: TRBV5-4; clone size: .; D gene: TRBD2; J gene: TRBJ2-5; CDR3 protein: CASNTGLAGEQETQYF; CDR3 DNA: TGTGCCAGCAACACTGGACTAGCGGGAGAACAAGAGACCCAGTACTTC
V gene: TRBV19; clone size: .; D gene: TRBD1; J gene: TRBJ2-5; CDR3 protein: CASSNGQGKETQYF; CDR3 DNA: TGTGCCAGTAGTAATGGACAGGGGAAAGAGACCCAGTACTTC
V gene: TRBV2; clone size: .; D gene: TRBD2; J gene: TRBJ2-3; CDR3 protein: CASSRWTSGRLTDTQYF; CDR3 DNA: TGTGCCAGCAGTCGTTGGACTAGCGGGAGGTTGACAGATACGCAGTATTTT
V gene: TRBV5-6; clone size: .; D gene: TRBD2; J gene: TRBJ2-1; CDR3 protein: CASSLSGTSGRAGSEQFF; CDR3 DNA: TGTGCCAGCAGCTTATCCGGGACTAGCGGGAGGGCCGGGAGTGAGCAGTTCTTC
V gene: TRBV6-2/TRBV6-3; clone size: .; D gene: TRBD2; J gene: TRBJ2-3; CDR3 protein: CASSNRRTSGSWALDTQYF; CDR3 DNA: TGTGCCAGCAGTAACAGACGGACTAGCGGGAGTTGGGCACTCGATACGCAGTATTTT
V gene: TRBV9; clone size: .; D gene: .; J gene: TRBJ2-5; CDR3 protein: CASGGLQETQYF; CDR3 DNA: TGTGCCAGCGGCGGACTGCAAGAGACCCAGTACTTC
V gene: TRBV28; clone size: .; D gene: TRBD2; J gene: TRBJ2-7; CDR3 protein: CASSLTGGSLYEQYF; CDR3 DNA: TGTGCCAGCAGTTTGACGGGGGGATCGCTTTACGAGCAGTACTTC
V gene: TRBV14; clone size: .; D gene: TRBD1; J gene: TRBJ2-5; CDR3 protein: CASSTTGGSAQYF; CDR3 DNA: TGTGCCAGCAGCACAACAGGGGGCTCGGCCCAGTACTTC
V gene: TRBV28; clone size: .; D gene: TRBD2; J gene: TRBJ2-7; CDR3 protein: CASSPRLAGAPQYF; CDR3 DNA: TGTGCCAGCAGTCCTCGACTAGCGGGAGCTCCCCAGTACTTC
V gene: TRBV7-2; clone size: .; D gene: TRBD1; J gene: TRBJ1-3; CDR3 protein: CASSFEGTGALGGNF; CDR3 DNA: TGTGCCAGCAGCTTTGAAGGGACAGGGGCCCTTGGGGGTAATTTT
V gene: TRBV19; clone size: .; D gene: TRBD1; J gene: TRBJ1-4; CDR3 protein: CASSAGTGVFEKLFF; CDR3 DNA: TGTGCCAGTAGCGCCGGGACAGGGGTCTTTGAAAAACTGTTTTTT
V gene: TRBV7-8; clone size: .; D gene: TRBD1; J gene: TRBJ2-7; CDR3 protein: CASSTPGQGAEEQYF; CDR3 DNA: TGTGCCAGCAGCACCCCGGGACAGGGGGCGGAAGAGCAGTACTTC
V gene: TRBV5-5; clone size: once; D gene: TRBD2; J gene: TRBJ2-5; CDR3 protein: CASSSSGWWETQYF; CDR3 DNA: TGTGCCAGCAGCTCTAGCGGGTGGTGGGAGACCCAGTACTTC
V gene: TRBV4-3; clone size: .; D gene: .; J gene: TRBJ1-5; CDR3 protein: CASSQDGQFGQPQHF; CDR3 DNA: TGCGCCAGCAGCCAAGATGGGCAGTTTGGTCAGCCCCAGCATTTT
V gene: TRBV7-2; clone size: .; D gene: TRBD1; J gene: TRBJ1-4; CDR3 protein: CASSLVATGSRTNEKLFF; CDR3 DNA: TGTGCCAGCAGCTTAGTCGCGACAGGGAGCAGAACTAATGAAAAACTGTTTTTT
V gene: TRBV28; clone size: .; D gene: TRBD2; J gene: TRBJ2-7; CDR3 protein: CASSPPGLAGDSYEQYF; CDR3 DNA: TGTGCCAGCAGTCCGCCGGGACTAGCGGGAGACTCCTACGAGCAGTACTTC
V gene: TRBV11-3; clone size: once; D gene: TRBD2; J gene: TRBJ2-5; CDR3 protein: CASSLGGQSGTETQYF; CDR3 DNA: TGTGCCAGCAGCTTAGGCGGGCAAAGCGGGACCGAGACCCAGTACTTC
V gene: TRBV7-2; clone size: .; D gene: TRBD2; J gene: TRBJ2-1; CDR3 protein: CASSLVGLGGNEQFF; CDR3 DNA: TGTGCCAGCAGCTTAGTCGGGCTGGGGGGGAATGAGCAGTTCTTC
V gene: TRBV7-2; clone size: .; D gene: .; J gene: TRBJ2-7; CDR3 protein: CASSLVQGQYEQYF; CDR3 DNA: TGTGCCAGCAGCTTAGTACAGGGCCAGTACGAGCAGTACTTC
V gene: TRBV28; clone size: few; D gene: .; J gene: TRBJ2-7; CDR3 protein: CASGSGEQYF; CDR3 DNA: TGTGCCAGCGGATCAGGAGAGCAGTACTTC